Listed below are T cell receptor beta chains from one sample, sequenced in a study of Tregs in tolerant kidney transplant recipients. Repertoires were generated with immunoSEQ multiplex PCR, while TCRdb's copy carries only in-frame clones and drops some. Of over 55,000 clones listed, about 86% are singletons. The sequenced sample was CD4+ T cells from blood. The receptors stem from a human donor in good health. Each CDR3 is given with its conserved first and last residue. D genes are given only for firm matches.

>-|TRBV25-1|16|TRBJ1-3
CASSEYGWISGNTIYF
TGTGCCAGCAGTGAATATGGGTGGATCTCTGGAAACACCATATATTTT
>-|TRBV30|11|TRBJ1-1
CAWKPTGRAFF
TGTGCCTGGAAGCCGACAGGTCGGGCTTTCTTT
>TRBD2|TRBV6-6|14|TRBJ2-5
CASRASGGRETQYF
TGTGCCAGCAGGGCTAGCGGAGGGAGAGAGACCCAGTACTTC
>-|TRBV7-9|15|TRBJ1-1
CASSLQGPSNTEAFF
TGTGCCAGCAGCTTGCAGGGACCTTCGAACACTGAAGCTTTCTTT
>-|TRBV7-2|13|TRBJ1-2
CASSANSEYGYTF
TGTGCCAGCAGCGCGAATAGCGAATATGGCTACACCTTC
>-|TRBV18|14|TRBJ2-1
CASSPGLDYNEQFF
TGTGCCAGCTCACCTGGACTGGACTACAATGAGCAGTTCTTC
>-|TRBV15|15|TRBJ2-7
CATSREKTGAYEQYF
TGTGCCACCAGCAGAGAGAAAACAGGAGCCTACGAGCAGTACTTC
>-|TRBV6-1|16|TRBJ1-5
CASSEGREYSNQPQHF
TGTGCCAGCAGTGAAGGGAGGGAATATAGCAATCAGCCCCAGCATTTT
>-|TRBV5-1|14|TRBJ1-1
CASSRGSMNTEAFF
TGCGCCAGCAGCCGAGGGTCAATGAACACTGAAGCTTTCTTT
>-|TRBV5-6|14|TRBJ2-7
CASSLSGSRYEQYF
TGTGCCAGCAGCTTATCTGGGTCCCGCTACGAGCAGTACTTC
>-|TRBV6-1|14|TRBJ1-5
CASSEGRSNQPQHF
TGTGCCAGCAGTGAAGGCCGGAGCAATCAGCCCCAGCATTTT